The T cell receptor (beta chain) described here comes from a study of regulatory T cells in long-lasting Graves disease. Looking at the study overall: Graves' patients, diagnosed recently, had received antithyroid drugs under 3 months. Regarding the study as a whole: Sample size, which was small, may have reduced accuracy. A greater number of public clonotypes (around 3,000) was shared by persistent patients than by new patients (just over 950).

Time point described: newly diagnosed GD, antithyroid drugs for less than 3 months. PBMC-extracted RNA yielded the TCR library. Arm-PCR of CDR3 regions with iRepertoire HTBI primers generated TCR beta libraries. TCRdb reprocessed the multiplex PCR reads via MiXCR and lists one record per CDR3 protein. The table records roughly 380,000 distinct CDR3 sequences, 15% of them present only once. This clonotype has at least ten counts. Its cognate antigen is unknown. This clonotype originated in a female donor with Graves disease. Source: peripheral blood mononuclear cells (PBMCs), taken at new diagnosis, from a patient treated with antithyroid drugs.

The DNA of the CDR3 is TGCAGTGCTAGAGATTACCCTCAAGAGACCCAGTACTTC. Translation gives CSARDYPQETQYF. This chain connects TRBV20-1 to TRBJ2-5; D is unresolved. The CDR3 runs to 13 residues. The germline V and J ends were trimmed by 0 bases and 2 bases, with 7 bases remaining between them. Germline CDR1 reads DFQATT; CDR2 reads SNEGSKA (reference sequence).